These T cell receptor beta chains were read from a single sample in a study of OX40 agonist ivuxolimab in advanced cancers. Produced via immunoSEQ multiplex PCR; TCRdb's table is partial and in-frame only. The data hold 50,000 to 75,000 clones, with roughly 86% observed a single time. This specimen consisted of CD4+ or CD8+ T cells sorted from blood, obtained in a trial of the OX40 agonist ivuxolimab. The receptors here all came from an adult with an advanced solid tumor such as melanoma, head and neck, liver or kidney cancer. CDR3s include the opening cysteine and the closing phenylalanine or tryptophan. A D gene is named only where the DNA matches it firmly. Clone size is given for some rows only: seen once, a few or many times, or a class if the clone is expanded.

j_call clone_size d_call v_call cdr3_aa cdr3_nt
TRBJ2-1 - - TRBV18 CASSPRGYNEQFF TGTGCCAGCTCACCTCGGGGATACAATGAGCAGTTCTTC
TRBJ1-2 few - TRBV20-1 CSARTDFLNTF TGCAGTGCGCGGACAGATTTTTTGAACACCTTC
TRBJ1-1 - - TRBV10-3 CAISESGHTNTEAFF TGTGCCATCAGTGAGTCCGGACACACGAACACTGAAGCTTTCTTT
TRBJ1-2 - - TRBV5-6 CASSRRVGPTTNYGYTF TGTGCCAGCAGCCGGAGGGTGGGACCCACTACAAACTATGGCTACACCTTC
TRBJ2-5 - - TRBV6-1 CASSERGVQETQYF TGTGCCAGCAGTGAAAGGGGGGTTCAAGAGACCCAGTACTTC
TRBJ2-1 - TRBD2 TRBV7-3 CASSPVGTSGYNEQFF TGTGCCAGCAGCCCGGTGGGGACTAGCGGATACAATGAGCAGTTCTTC
TRBJ2-7 - - TRBV13 CASSLDPTTEQYF TGTGCCAGCAGCTTAGACCCCACAACCGAGCAGTACTTC
TRBJ1-1 once TRBD1 TRBV7-6 CASSFTPGQGASEAFF TGTGCCAGCAGCTTTACCCCCGGGCAGGGGGCGTCCGAAGCTTTCTTT
TRBJ2-5 - TRBD1 TRBV5-6 CASSRYGQGETQYF TGTGCCAGCAGCCGTTACGGACAGGGAGAGACCCAGTACTTC
TRBJ1-5 - - TRBV21-1 CASSAETPTGANQPQHF TGTGCCAGCAGCGCGGAGACCCCGACAGGGGCCAATCAGCCCCAGCATTTT
TRBJ1-1 - - TRBV30 CAWSKFTNAEAFF TGTGCCTGGAGTAAATTCACAAACGCTGAAGCTTTCTTT
TRBJ2-5 - - TRBV7-9 CASSDRRGARWETQYF TGTGCCAGCAGCGACCGCCGGGGGGCCCGCTGGGAGACCCAGTACTTC
TRBJ1-2 - - TRBV5-6 CASSLAGGAGGYTF TGTGCCAGCAGCTTGGCGGGGGGCGCGGGTGGCTACACCTTC
TRBJ2-7 - - TRBV7-2 CASSLSSSGKIYEQYF TGTGCCAGCAGCTTGAGTTCCTCAGGGAAAATCTACGAGCAGTACTTC
TRBJ1-3 once - TRBV7-9 CASSFGASSGNTIYF TGTGCCAGCAGCTTTGGGGCGTCCTCTGGAAACACCATATATTTT
TRBJ2-1 - TRBD1 TRBV11-3 CASSSGTGDEQFF TGTGCCAGCAGCTCCGGGACAGGGGATGAGCAGTTCTTC
TRBJ2-1 - TRBD1 TRBV6-5 CASSWDRAVGEQFF TGTGCCAGCTCATGGGACAGGGCCGTCGGTGAGCAGTTCTTC
TRBJ1-1 - - TRBV5-1 CASSLGGSRAHTEAFF TGCGCCAGCAGCTTGGGAGGGTCAAGGGCCCACACTGAAGCTTTCTTT
TRBJ2-2 - TRBD1 TRBV2 CASSLQGAGGELFF TGTGCCAGCAGTTTACAGGGGGCGGGCGGGGAGCTGTTTTTT
TRBJ1-1 - - TRBV5-6 CASSLLAAEAFF TGTGCCAGCAGCCTTCTGGCGGCCGAAGCTTTCTTT
TRBJ1-2 - - TRBV5-5 CASSLVSGVAGGYTF TGTGCCAGCAGCTTGGTCTCGGGGGTAGCTGGTGGCTACACCTTC
TRBJ2-7 - TRBD2 TRBV5-1 CASSSLGLVGLQYF TGCGCCAGCAGCTCGCTCGGACTAGTAGGTCTGCAGTACTTC
TRBJ2-1 - - TRBV5-1 CASSLEVLLTYNEQFF TGCGCCAGCAGCTTGGAGGTACTCCTCACCTACAATGAGCAGTTCTTC
TRBJ1-2 - - TRBV30 CAWSARRWHTNYGYTF TGTGCCTGGAGCGCACGTAGATGGCATACTAACTATGGCTACACCTTC
TRBJ1-2 - - TRBV5-4 CASSSGRDPYESGYTF TGTGCCAGCAGCTCGGGCAGGGACCCGTACGAGAGTGGCTACACCTTC
TRBJ2-1 - TRBD1 TRBV23-1 CASSASGQGAWNEQFF TGCGCCAGCAGTGCTTCTGGGCAGGGGGCATGGAATGAGCAGTTCTTC
TRBJ2-6 once TRBD1 TRBV7-8 CASSAPRQGARGANVLTF TGTGCCAGTAGCGCCCCCAGACAGGGGGCGCGAGGGGCCAACGTCCTGACTTTC
TRBJ2-7 - TRBD2 TRBV27 CASSGVAGGDYEQYF TGTGCCAGCAGTGGTGTGGCGGGGGGGGACTACGAGCAGTACTTC
TRBJ1-1 - - TRBV5-1 CASSLTTGTVNTEAFF TGCGCCAGCAGCTTGACCACTGGGACGGTGAACACTGAAGCTTTCTTT
TRBJ1-2 - TRBD1 TRBV27 CASRDRVPSGYTF TGTGCCAGCCGCGACAGGGTCCCGAGTGGCTACACCTTC
TRBJ1-1 - - TRBV2 CASKEGGRATEAFF TGTGCCAGCAAAGAAGGGGGGCGGGCCACTGAAGCTTTCTTT
TRBJ2-2 - - TRBV2 CASSSSPGGHGELFF TGTGCCAGCAGTTCATCACCTGGGGGACACGGGGAGCTGTTTTTT
TRBJ2-5 - - TRBV5-1 CASSSVTKETQYF TGCGCCAGCTCAAGCGTAACAAAAGAGACCCAGTACTTC
TRBJ1-2 - - TRBV14 CASSPRTATNYGYTF TGTGCCAGCAGCCCTCGGACAGCCACTAACTATGGCTACACCTTC
TRBJ1-5 - TRBD1 TRBV2 CASSAGQGGQPQHF TGTGCCAGCAGCGCCGGACAGGGAGGTCAGCCCCAGCATTTT
TRBJ1-3 - - TRBV5-1 CASSLDGASGNTIYF TGCGCCAGCAGCTTGGATGGGGCCTCTGGAAACACCATATATTTT
TRBJ1-5 once - TRBV19 CASRTPGVHQPQHF TGTGCCAGTAGGACTCCGGGGGTCCATCAGCCCCAGCATTTT
TRBJ2-7 - TRBD1 TRBV28 CASSTGGRYEQYF TGTGCCAGCAGCACAGGGGGTCGCTACGAGCAGTACTTC
TRBJ2-2 once - TRBV4-1 CASSAPTAHTGELFF TGCGCCAGCAGCGCCCCCACAGCACACACCGGGGAGCTGTTTTTT
TRBJ2-7 - TRBD1 TRBV27 CASSLSGGQGIHEQYF TGTGCCAGCAGTTTGTCCGGCGGACAGGGGATCCACGAGCAGTACTTC
TRBJ2-7 - - TRBV4-1 CASSQDQVSLYEQYF TGCGCCAGCAGCCAAGATCAGGTCAGCCTCTACGAGCAGTACTTC
TRBJ1-2 - - TRBV6-5 CASSYSGVGGYTF TGTGCCAGCAGTTACTCGGGGGTCGGGGGCTACACCTTC
TRBJ1-6 - - TRBV6-1 CASSALSPLHF TGTGCCAGCAGTGCCTTATCACCCCTCCACTTT
TRBJ1-2 - - TRBV6-1 CASSPQGGYGYTF TGTGCCAGCAGCCCGCAGGGTGGCTATGGCTACACCTTC
TRBJ2-3 - - TRBV5-5 CASSLAAYPATDTQYF TGTGCCAGCAGCTTGGCTGCGTATCCGGCCACAGATACGCAGTATTTT
TRBJ2-3 - - TRBV7-6 CASSLAEDTQYF TGTGCCAGCAGCTTAGCAGAAGATACGCAGTATTTT
TRBJ2-3 - - TRBV2 CASSQLLRTDTQYF TGTGCCAGCAGTCAGCTCCTACGCACAGATACGCAGTATTTT
TRBJ2-2 - - TRBV10-3 CAISRGGGIGTGELFF TGTGCCATCAGCCGAGGGGGGGGGATCGGCACCGGGGAGCTGTTTTTT
TRBJ2-3 - - TRBV2 CASSPRATDTQYF TGTGCCAGCAGCCCCAGGGCTACAGATACGCAGTATTTT
TRBJ2-7 - - TRBV20-1 CSARGYEQYF TGCAGTGCTAGAGGGTACGAGCAGTACTTC
TRBJ2-3 - - TRBV5-1 CASSTEDWVDTQYF TGCGCCAGCAGCACCGAGGACTGGGTAGATACGCAGTATTTT
TRBJ1-5 few - TRBV19 CATDTGRGYSNQPQHF TGTGCCACCGACACAGGGCGCGGATATAGCAATCAGCCCCAGCATTTT
TRBJ1-2 once TRBD1 TRBV5-4 CASSLRTGSNYGYTF TGTGCCAGCAGCTTGCGGACAGGCTCTAACTATGGCTACACCTTC